This T cell receptor (beta chain) was profiled in a study of early T cells in non-severe SARS-CoV-2 infection. About the study: Chains from this unsorted whole-blood bulk RNA could not be paired. Study-wide results and caveats: In VDJdb matching, anti-spike CD8 responses were favored while private and CD4 specificities went missing.

There are many counts of this clonotype. Its antigen is not identified. In the library, individual cDNA molecules carried attached unique molecular identifiers. TCRdb analysed the 5' RACE reads with MiXCR anew, one entry per CDR3 protein. Of approximately 64,000 distinct CDR3 sequences in the sample, around 20% are singletons; the top ten hold roughly 8.2%. This CDR3 has 12 residues. The germline gives CDR1 LNHDA, CDR2 SQIVND (reference sequence). The ends were cut back, 4 bases at V and 6 bases at J, with 8 bases in the middle. This sample comprised whole blood, obtained at baseline. The clonotype originates from an adult who was a healthcare worker with PCR-confirmed SARS-CoV-2 infection or an uninfected control (not recorded which). The chain recombines TRBV19 with TRBJ2-3; D possibly corresponds to TRBD2 (5 bases). The CDR3 bases are TGTGCCAGTAGTACGGGGTTGGATACGCAGTATTTT. This translates into CASSTGLDTQYF. The variable domain in full, completed from reference TRBV19 and TRBJ2-3, reads DGGITQSPKYLFRKEGQNVTLSCEQNLNHDAMYWYRQDPGQGLRLIYYSQIVNDFQKGDIAEGYSVSREKKESFPLTVTSAQKNPTAFYLCASSTGLDTQYFGPGTRLTVL.